The clone carrying this T cell receptor beta chain was detected many times. The antigen is not known. With V trimmed by 8 bases and J by 4 bases, 6 bases remained unmatched. Germline V gene lookup returns CDR1 SGHVS and CDR2 FQNEAQ. CDR3 length: 14 residues. The data derive from a study of T cells in Graves' hyperthyroidism and ophthalmopathy. Study conclusions and caveats: Onset of ophthalmopathy came a median about 6.5 months after the model predicted it.

From RNA transcripts, TCR beta CDR3 regions were amplified. HTBI primers were used for first-round RT-PCR of the TCR CDR3. TCRdb passed the multiplex PCR reads through MiXCR, listing each CDR3 protein once. Of around 520,000 distinct CDR3 sequences in the sample, 24% are singletons; the top ten hold around 11%. Investigators excluded patients with uncontrolled infection, other autoimmune disease, pregnancy or lactation. The TCR sequence derives from a woman aged 30 to 39 with Graves' ophthalmopathy. Sequenced input: blood. The chain recombines TRBV7-8 with TRBJ1-5; 9 nucleotides align to TRBD1. CDR3 region: CASLPDRGNQPQHF. DNA of the CDR3: TGTGCCAGCCTCCCGGACAGGGGTAATCAGCCCCAGCATTTT.